A selection of T cell receptor beta chains follows, all from one sample in a study of cytomegalovirus exposure and HLA in healthy donors. Some clones are missing from TCRdb's copy, which holds only in-frame ones; the method was immunoSEQ multiplex PCR. This table holds around 150,000 clones, roughly 80% found once. Specimen: PBMCs. Receptors originate from a woman aged 40 to 50 in good health and CMV-seronegative. Each CDR3 is given with its conserved first and last residue. Fields, in order: J gene, V gene, D gene, clone size, CDR3 DNA, CDR3 protein. D genes are given only for firm matches. Size values are once, few and many counts, or a class for expanded clones, and some rows have none.

j_gene: TRBJ1-1
v_gene: TRBV5-1
d_gene: -
abundance: -
CDR3nt: TGCGCCAGCAGCGTCATTCCAGGGAAAAGGAACACTGAAGCTTTCTTT
CDR3aa: CASSVIPGKRNTEAFF

j_gene: TRBJ1-2
v_gene: TRBV27
d_gene: TRBD1
abundance: -
CDR3nt: TGTGCCAGCAGTCCTAGGACAGGGGGCCTTGGCTACACCTTC
CDR3aa: CASSPRTGGLGYTF

j_gene: TRBJ1-3
v_gene: TRBV9
d_gene: TRBD1
abundance: -
CDR3nt: TGTGCCAGCAGCGGAGAAGGGGGCACCAGGTCTGGAAACACCATATATTTT
CDR3aa: CASSGEGGTRSGNTIYF

j_gene: TRBJ1-2
v_gene: TRBV6-5
d_gene: -
abundance: few
CDR3nt: TGTGCCAGCAGTTATGCGGGAGGTTCTAACTATGGCTACACCTTC
CDR3aa: CASSYAGGSNYGYTF

j_gene: TRBJ1-5
v_gene: TRBV4-2
d_gene: -
abundance: -
CDR3nt: TGTGCCAGCAGCCAAGATTGGCTTAGCAATCAGCCCCAGCATTTT
CDR3aa: CASSQDWLSNQPQHF

j_gene: TRBJ1-1
v_gene: TRBV12-5
d_gene: TRBD1
abundance: -
CDR3nt: TGTGCTAGTGGTTTCTGGACAGGGGCACAGGGAAGGAACACTGAAGCTTTCTTT
CDR3aa: CASGFWTGAQGRNTEAFF

j_gene: TRBJ2-5
v_gene: TRBV5-1
d_gene: -
abundance: -
CDR3nt: TGCGCCAGCAGCTTGGCACTCGACCCTGGGAGTGGAGAGACCCAGTACTTC
CDR3aa: CASSLALDPGSGETQYF

j_gene: TRBJ2-7
v_gene: TRBV28
d_gene: TRBD1
abundance: -
CDR3nt: TGTGCCAGCAGTCACAGGGGCTCCTACGAGCAGTACTTC
CDR3aa: CASSHRGSYEQYF

j_gene: TRBJ1-5
v_gene: TRBV7-9
d_gene: -
abundance: -
CDR3nt: TGTTCCAGCAGCCCGTTCGGTCGGGGTCAGCCCCAGCATTTT
CDR3aa: CSSSPFGRGQPQHF

j_gene: TRBJ1-2
v_gene: TRBV10-2
d_gene: -
abundance: few
CDR3nt: TGCGCCAGCAGTGAGTCGACTCTCACAGGGAACTATGGCTACACCTTC
CDR3aa: CASSESTLTGNYGYTF

j_gene: TRBJ1-1
v_gene: TRBV30
d_gene: TRBD1
abundance: -
CDR3nt: TGTGCCTGGAGGGGACAGGGATCGAACACTGAAGCTTTCTTT
CDR3aa: CAWRGQGSNTEAFF

j_gene: TRBJ2-7
v_gene: TRBV19
d_gene: TRBD1
abundance: -
CDR3nt: TGTGCCAGTAGGAGCGGGACAGGGATGTACGAGCAGTACTTC
CDR3aa: CASRSGTGMYEQYF

j_gene: TRBJ1-4
v_gene: TRBV4-1
d_gene: -
abundance: -
CDR3nt: TGCGCCAGCAGCCCGACTTCTACCTATAATGAAAAACTGTTTTTT
CDR3aa: CASSPTSTYNEKLFF

j_gene: TRBJ1-5
v_gene: TRBV2
d_gene: -
abundance: -
CDR3nt: TGTGCCAGCAGCGAGGGGGGGTACAGTCAGCCCCAGCATTTT
CDR3aa: CASSEGGYSQPQHF

j_gene: TRBJ2-6
v_gene: TRBV5-1
d_gene: TRBD1
abundance: once
CDR3nt: TGCGCCAGCAGCCAAAGGACAGGGGGTACTGGGGCCAACGTCCTGACTTTC
CDR3aa: CASSQRTGGTGANVLTF

j_gene: TRBJ2-3
v_gene: TRBV11-3
d_gene: TRBD1
abundance: -
CDR3nt: TGTGCCAGCAGCCGAGGGGACAGGACTGATGGGACAGATACGCAGTATTTT
CDR3aa: CASSRGDRTDGTDTQYF

j_gene: TRBJ1-1
v_gene: TRBV11-2
d_gene: -
abundance: -
CDR3nt: TGTGCCAGCAGCTTTAGTATCGAAGACAGGTCTTTGGGGACTTTCTTT
CDR3aa: CASSFSIEDRSLGTFF

j_gene: TRBJ1-1
v_gene: TRBV7-2
d_gene: -
abundance: -
CDR3nt: TGTGCCAGCAGCCCGGGGGGAAACACTGAAGCTTTCTTT
CDR3aa: CASSPGGNTEAFF

j_gene: TRBJ2-7
v_gene: TRBV5-1
d_gene: TRBD2
abundance: few
CDR3nt: TGCGCCAGCAGCTTCGGGACTAGCGGGAGCTCCTACGAGCAGTACTTC
CDR3aa: CASSFGTSGSSYEQYF

j_gene: TRBJ1-2
v_gene: TRBV7-9
d_gene: -
abundance: -
CDR3nt: TGTTCCAGCAGCTCGGGGGTGAGGGTGATAACCTTC
CDR3aa: CSSSSGVRVITF

j_gene: TRBJ2-1
v_gene: TRBV19
d_gene: TRBD1
abundance: -
CDR3nt: TGTGCCAGTAGGGGGACAGGGAGCTCCTACAATGAGCAGTTCTTC
CDR3aa: CASRGTGSSYNEQFF

j_gene: TRBJ2-3
v_gene: TRBV2
d_gene: TRBD2
abundance: -
CDR3nt: TGTGCCATCCCGGGACTAGCGGGAGGTTTCGGCGGAGATACGCAGTATTTT
CDR3aa: CAIPGLAGGFGGDTQYF

j_gene: TRBJ1-2
v_gene: TRBV5-4
d_gene: -
abundance: -
CDR3nt: TGTGCCAGCAGCTTGACAGGGTTCGGTGGTGGCTACACCTTC
CDR3aa: CASSLTGFGGGYTF

j_gene: TRBJ1-1
v_gene: TRBV7-6
d_gene: -
abundance: -
CDR3nt: TGTGCCAGCAGCTCTAGACCCTTTTTTCAGGGTGGTCACACTGAAGCTTTCTTT
CDR3aa: CASSSRPFFQGGHTEAFF

j_gene: TRBJ1-5
v_gene: TRBV18
d_gene: -
abundance: -
CDR3nt: TGTGCCAGCTCACCACGGTCAGGGTATACACAGCCCCAGCATTTT
CDR3aa: CASSPRSGYTQPQHF

j_gene: TRBJ1-5
v_gene: TRBV5-4
d_gene: -
abundance: -
CDR3nt: TGTGCCAGCAGCTTAGGAGACGGGCAGCCCCAGCATTTT
CDR3aa: CASSLGDGQPQHF

j_gene: TRBJ2-3
v_gene: TRBV6-4
d_gene: TRBD2
abundance: -
CDR3nt: TGTGCCAGCAGTGAAACGCAGCTAGCGGCAGATACGCAGTATTTT
CDR3aa: CASSETQLAADTQYF

j_gene: TRBJ1-2
v_gene: TRBV5-1
d_gene: TRBD1
abundance: -
CDR3nt: TGCGCCAGCAGCGACAGGGGGCAGGGTGGCTACACCTTC
CDR3aa: CASSDRGQGGYTF

j_gene: TRBJ2-2
v_gene: TRBV7-9
d_gene: -
abundance: -
CDR3nt: TGTGCCAGCAGCTTAGCGGGGCAGGGGAGATCGGTCACCGGGGAGCTGTTTTTT
CDR3aa: CASSLAGQGRSVTGELFF

j_gene: TRBJ1-5
v_gene: TRBV7-9
d_gene: TRBD1
abundance: -
CDR3nt: TGTGCCAGCAGCCGGGGGGGACAGATCAATCAGCCCCAGCATTTT
CDR3aa: CASSRGGQINQPQHF

j_gene: TRBJ2-3
v_gene: TRBV13
d_gene: -
abundance: few
CDR3nt: TGTGCCAGCAGCCCCTGGTCCCGTTTCGCGGGGGCGCTGAAGGATACGCAGTATTTT
CDR3aa: CASSPWSRFAGALKDTQYF

j_gene: TRBJ1-1
v_gene: TRBV5-5
d_gene: -
abundance: -
CDR3nt: TGTGCCAGCAGCTTGGCCGGGGGACCTCGGGCTTTCTTT
CDR3aa: CASSLAGGPRAFF

j_gene: TRBJ1-2
v_gene: TRBV19
d_gene: -
abundance: -
CDR3nt: TGTGCCAGTAGTATGGGCTTGGGGGCTGGCTACACCTTC
CDR3aa: CASSMGLGAGYTF

j_gene: TRBJ1-1
v_gene: TRBV2
d_gene: -
abundance: -
CDR3nt: TGTGCCAGCTGTTTGGCCATGAACACTGAAGCTTTCTTT
CDR3aa: CASCLAMNTEAFF

j_gene: TRBJ2-1
v_gene: TRBV12-5
d_gene: TRBD1
abundance: once
CDR3nt: TGTGCTAGTGGTCCCGACAGGGGCAGGGGCGATGAGCAGTTCTTC
CDR3aa: CASGPDRGRGDEQFF

j_gene: TRBJ2-2
v_gene: TRBV18
d_gene: -
abundance: -
CDR3nt: TGTGCCAGCTCACCACCGAGCAGGGGTACCGGGGAGCTGTTTTTT
CDR3aa: CASSPPSRGTGELFF

j_gene: TRBJ1-1
v_gene: TRBV5-1
d_gene: TRBD1
abundance: -
CDR3nt: TGCGCCAGCAGCTGGGGGACAGGGTCGAGGAACACTGAAGCTTTCTTT
CDR3aa: CASSWGTGSRNTEAFF

j_gene: TRBJ1-5
v_gene: TRBV6-5
d_gene: TRBD1
abundance: -
CDR3nt: TGTGCCAGCAGTTTGCAGGGGGCGCATCAGCCCCAGCATTTT
CDR3aa: CASSLQGAHQPQHF

j_gene: TRBJ1-5
v_gene: TRBV7-9
d_gene: TRBD1
abundance: -
CDR3nt: TGTGCCAGCAGCTTAGGACAGGGGAGCAATCAGCCCCAGCATTTT
CDR3aa: CASSLGQGSNQPQHF

j_gene: TRBJ2-7
v_gene: TRBV27
d_gene: -
abundance: -
CDR3nt: TGTGCCACCGCCCCCCTCGGACAGCCCCCTGTACAGTACTTC
CDR3aa: CATAPLGQPPVQYF

j_gene: TRBJ1-2
v_gene: TRBV5-4
d_gene: -
abundance: -
CDR3nt: TGTGCCAGCAGCTTGGCCTCATTACAGGATGGCTACACCTTC
CDR3aa: CASSLASLQDGYTF

j_gene: TRBJ2-5
v_gene: TRBV4-1
d_gene: -
abundance: -
CDR3nt: TGCGCCAGCAGCAACCCTCAGGACGGACTGAGAGAGACCCAGTACTTC
CDR3aa: CASSNPQDGLRETQYF

j_gene: TRBJ1-6
v_gene: TRBV6-1
d_gene: -
abundance: -
CDR3nt: TGTGCCAGCAGTGAGCAGGGCCAGGGGAGAAATTCACCCCTCCACTTT
CDR3aa: CASSEQGQGRNSPLHF

j_gene: TRBJ2-7
v_gene: TRBV7-2
d_gene: -
abundance: -
CDR3nt: TGTGCCAGCAGCTTAGAGGGGTGGGAGCAGTACTTC
CDR3aa: CASSLEGWEQYF

j_gene: TRBJ1-4
v_gene: TRBV5-6
d_gene: -
abundance: few
CDR3nt: TGTGCCAGCAGCCAGGGGCATAATTATGAAAAACTGTTTTTT
CDR3aa: CASSQGHNYEKLFF

j_gene: TRBJ1-1
v_gene: TRBV2
d_gene: TRBD1
abundance: -
CDR3nt: TGTGCCAGCAGAGGGACAGGGATTGCTGAAGCTTTCTTT
CDR3aa: CASRGTGIAEAFF

j_gene: TRBJ2-7
v_gene: TRBV30
d_gene: TRBD1
abundance: -
CDR3nt: TGTGCCTGGAGCCAACAGGGGTACGAGCAGTACTTC
CDR3aa: CAWSQQGYEQYF

j_gene: TRBJ1-2
v_gene: TRBV5-4
d_gene: TRBD1
abundance: many
CDR3nt: TGTGCCAGCAGCCGGGACAGCAGATATGGCTACACCTTC
CDR3aa: CASSRDSRYGYTF

j_gene: TRBJ2-1
v_gene: TRBV6-5
d_gene: -
abundance: -
CDR3nt: TGTGCCAGCAGTTTCCTCGGAGGGGGCACGTACAATGAGCAGTTCTTC
CDR3aa: CASSFLGGGTYNEQFF

j_gene: TRBJ1-6
v_gene: TRBV2
d_gene: TRBD1
abundance: -
CDR3nt: TGTGCCAGCAGTGGGGACAGAAAGAATTCACCCCTCCACTTT
CDR3aa: CASSGDRKNSPLHF

j_gene: TRBJ2-7
v_gene: TRBV4-1
d_gene: TRBD1
abundance: -
CDR3nt: TGCGCCAGCAGCCAATGGGACAGTTACATCTACGAGCAGTACTTC
CDR3aa: CASSQWDSYIYEQYF

j_gene: TRBJ1-1
v_gene: TRBV5-1
d_gene: -
abundance: -
CDR3nt: TGCGCCAGCAGCTCGGACATCACGAACACTGAAGCTTTCTTT
CDR3aa: CASSSDITNTEAFF

j_gene: TRBJ1-4
v_gene: TRBV4-1
d_gene: TRBD1
abundance: few
CDR3nt: TGCGCCAGCAGCCAAGAAGCGACAGGGTATGAGGAAAAACTGTTTTTT
CDR3aa: CASSQEATGYEEKLFF

j_gene: TRBJ1-5
v_gene: TRBV30
d_gene: -
abundance: -
CDR3nt: TGTGCCTGGAGTGACAGGACCTACAATCAGCCCCAGCATTTT
CDR3aa: CAWSDRTYNQPQHF